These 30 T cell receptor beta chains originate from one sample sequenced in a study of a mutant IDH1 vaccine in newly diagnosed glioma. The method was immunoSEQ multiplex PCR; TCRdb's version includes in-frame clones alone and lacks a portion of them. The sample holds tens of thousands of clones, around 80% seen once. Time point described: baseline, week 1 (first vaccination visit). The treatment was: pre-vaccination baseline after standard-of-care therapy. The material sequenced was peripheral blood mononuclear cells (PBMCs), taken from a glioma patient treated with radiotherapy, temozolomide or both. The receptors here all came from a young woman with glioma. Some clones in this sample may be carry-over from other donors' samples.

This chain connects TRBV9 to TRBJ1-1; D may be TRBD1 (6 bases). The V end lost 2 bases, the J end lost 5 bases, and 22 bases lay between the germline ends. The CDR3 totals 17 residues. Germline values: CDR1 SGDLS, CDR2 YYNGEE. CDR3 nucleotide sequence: TGTGCCAGCAGCGTCGGCCAGAGGGGGTTGGGGCGGACTGAAGCTTTCTTT. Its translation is CASSVGQRGLGRTEAFF. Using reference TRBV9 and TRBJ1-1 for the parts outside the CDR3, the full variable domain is DSGVTQTPKHLITATGQRVTLRCSPRSGDLSVYWYQQSLDQGLQFLIQYYNGEERAKGNILERFSAQQFPDLHSELNLSSLELGDSALYFCASSVGQRGLGRTEAFFGQGTRLTVV.

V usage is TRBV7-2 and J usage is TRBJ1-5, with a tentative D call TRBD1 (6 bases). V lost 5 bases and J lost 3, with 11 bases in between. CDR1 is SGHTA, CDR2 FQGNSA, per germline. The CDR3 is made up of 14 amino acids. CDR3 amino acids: CASSPGGANQPQHF. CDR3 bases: TGTGCCAGCAGCCCCGGGGGGGCCAATCAGCCCCAGCATTTT. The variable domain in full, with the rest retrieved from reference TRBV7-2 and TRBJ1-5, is GAGVSQSPSNKVTEKGKDVELRCDPISGHTALYWYRQSLGQGLEFLIYFQGNSAPDKSGLPSDRFSAERTGGSVSTLTIQRTQQEDSAVYLCASSPGGANQPQHFGDGTRLSIL.

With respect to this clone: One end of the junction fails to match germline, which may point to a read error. CDR3 amino acids: CASSQVVSQGAQHF. The CDR3 nucleotides are TGCGCCAGCAGCCAAGTTGTGAGCCAGGGGGCTCAACACTTC. The chain links TRBV4-1 to TRBJ2-7, with 8 bases matching TRBD1. The CDR3 length is 14 residues. The germline gives CDR1 MGHRA, CDR2 YSYEKL.

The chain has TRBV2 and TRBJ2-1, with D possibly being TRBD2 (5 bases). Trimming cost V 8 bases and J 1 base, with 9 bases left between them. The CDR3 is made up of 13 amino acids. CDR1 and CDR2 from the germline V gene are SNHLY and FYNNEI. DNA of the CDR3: TGTGCCAGCTCAGCGGAGTCCTACAATGAGCAGTTCTTC. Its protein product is CASSAESYNEQFF.

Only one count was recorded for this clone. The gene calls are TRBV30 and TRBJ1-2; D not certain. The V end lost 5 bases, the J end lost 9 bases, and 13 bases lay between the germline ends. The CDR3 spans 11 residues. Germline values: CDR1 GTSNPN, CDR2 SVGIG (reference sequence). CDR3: CAWERAVSYTF. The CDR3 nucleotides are TGTGCCTGGGAACGGGCCGTGAGCTACACCTTC.

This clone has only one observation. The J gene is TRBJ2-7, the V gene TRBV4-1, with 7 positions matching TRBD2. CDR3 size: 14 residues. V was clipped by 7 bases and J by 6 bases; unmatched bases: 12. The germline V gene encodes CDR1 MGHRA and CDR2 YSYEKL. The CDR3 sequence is CASTMGGVEGEQYF. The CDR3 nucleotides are TGCGCCAGCACCATGGGAGGGGTCGAGGGCGAGCAGTACTTC.

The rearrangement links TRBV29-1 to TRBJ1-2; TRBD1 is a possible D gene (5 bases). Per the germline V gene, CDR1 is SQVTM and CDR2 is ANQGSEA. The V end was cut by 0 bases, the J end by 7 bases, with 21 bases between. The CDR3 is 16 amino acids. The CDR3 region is CSVEDLQKGWGGGYTF. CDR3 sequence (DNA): TGCAGCGTTGAAGATCTTCAAAAGGGGTGGGGGGGTGGCTACACCTTC. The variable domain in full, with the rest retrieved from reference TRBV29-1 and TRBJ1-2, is SAVISQKPSRDICQRGTSLTIQCQVDSQVTMMFWYRQQPGQSLTLIATANQGSEATYESGFVIDKFPISRPNLTFSTLTVSNMSPEDSSIYLCSVEDLQKGWGGGYTFGSGTRLTVV.

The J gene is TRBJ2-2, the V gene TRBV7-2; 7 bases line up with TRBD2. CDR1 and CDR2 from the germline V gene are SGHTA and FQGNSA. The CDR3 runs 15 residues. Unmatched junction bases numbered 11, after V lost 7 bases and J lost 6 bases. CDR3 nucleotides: TGTGCCAGCACCCGGGGGGTTAGGGGTTCCGGGGAGCTGTTTTTT. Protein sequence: CASTRGVRGSGELFF.

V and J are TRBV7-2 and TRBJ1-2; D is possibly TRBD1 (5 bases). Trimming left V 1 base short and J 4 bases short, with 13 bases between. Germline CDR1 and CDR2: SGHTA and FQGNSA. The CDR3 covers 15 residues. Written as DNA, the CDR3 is TGTGCCAGCAGCTTAGATTCGGACAAAACCTATGGCTACACCTTC. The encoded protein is CASSLDSDKTYGYTF.

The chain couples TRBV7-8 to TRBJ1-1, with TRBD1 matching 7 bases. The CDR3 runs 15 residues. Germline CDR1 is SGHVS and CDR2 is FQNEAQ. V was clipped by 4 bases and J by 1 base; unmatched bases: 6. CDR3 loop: CASSSKGGRNTEAFF. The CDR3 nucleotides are TGTGCCAGCAGCTCAAAAGGGGGCCGGAACACTGAAGCTTTCTTT.

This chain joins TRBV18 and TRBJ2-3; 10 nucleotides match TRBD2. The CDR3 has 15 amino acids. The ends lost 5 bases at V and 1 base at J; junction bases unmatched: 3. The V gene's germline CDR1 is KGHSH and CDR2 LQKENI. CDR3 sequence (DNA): TGTGCCAGCTCAGTAGCGGGGGGAGGCACAGATACGCAGTATTTT. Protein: CASSVAGGGTDTQYF.

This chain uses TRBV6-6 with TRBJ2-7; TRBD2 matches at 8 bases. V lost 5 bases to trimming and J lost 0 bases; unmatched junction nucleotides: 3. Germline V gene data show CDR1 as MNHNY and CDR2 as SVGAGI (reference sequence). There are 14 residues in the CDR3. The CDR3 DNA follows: TGTGCCAGCAGTCCGGGACTAGGCTCCTACGAGCAGTACTTC. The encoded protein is CASSPGLGSYEQYF.

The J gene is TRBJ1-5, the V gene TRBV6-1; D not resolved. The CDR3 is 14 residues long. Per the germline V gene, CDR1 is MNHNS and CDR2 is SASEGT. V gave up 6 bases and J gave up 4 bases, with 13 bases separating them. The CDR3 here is CASSSQGRNQPQHF. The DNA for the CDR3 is TGTGCCAGCAGCTCCCAAGGGCGGAATCAGCCCCAGCATTTT.

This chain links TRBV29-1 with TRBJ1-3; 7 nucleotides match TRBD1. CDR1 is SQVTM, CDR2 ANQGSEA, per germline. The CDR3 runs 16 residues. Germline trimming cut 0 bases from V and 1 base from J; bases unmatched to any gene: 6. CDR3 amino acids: CSVEDHRGRSGNTIYF. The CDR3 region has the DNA TGCAGCGTTGAAGATCACAGGGGTAGGTCTGGAAACACCATATATTTT.

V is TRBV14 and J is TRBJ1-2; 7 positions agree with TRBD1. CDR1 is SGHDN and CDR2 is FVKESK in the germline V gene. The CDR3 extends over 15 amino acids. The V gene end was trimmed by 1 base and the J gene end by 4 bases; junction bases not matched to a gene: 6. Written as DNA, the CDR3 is TGTGCCAGCAGCCAAGTAGGGGGACAGTCCTATGGCTACACCTTC. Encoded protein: CASSQVGGQSYGYTF.

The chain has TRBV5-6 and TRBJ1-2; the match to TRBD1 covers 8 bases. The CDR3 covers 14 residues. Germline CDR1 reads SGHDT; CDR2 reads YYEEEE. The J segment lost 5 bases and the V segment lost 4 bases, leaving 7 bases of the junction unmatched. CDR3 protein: CASSLGQGVYGYTF. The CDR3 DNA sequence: TGTGCCAGCAGCCTAGGACAGGGCGTTTATGGCTACACCTTC.

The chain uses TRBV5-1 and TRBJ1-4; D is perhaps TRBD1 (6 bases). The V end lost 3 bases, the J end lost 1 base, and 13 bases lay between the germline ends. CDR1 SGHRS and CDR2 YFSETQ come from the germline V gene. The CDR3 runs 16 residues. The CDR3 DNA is TGCGCCAGCAGCTCCGGACAGATCCTAACTAATGAAAAACTGTTTTTT. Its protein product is CASSSGQILTNEKLFF.

The CDR3 protein is CSQKANTGELFF. The CDR3 DNA sequence: TGCAGCCAAAAAGCGAACACCGGGGAGCTGTTTTTT. V usage is TRBV29-1 and J usage is TRBJ2-2; no clear D gene. CDR3 length equals 12 residues. The V gene's germline CDR1 is SQVTM and CDR2 ANQGSEA. V was pared by 8 bases and J by 0 bases, with 7 bases between.

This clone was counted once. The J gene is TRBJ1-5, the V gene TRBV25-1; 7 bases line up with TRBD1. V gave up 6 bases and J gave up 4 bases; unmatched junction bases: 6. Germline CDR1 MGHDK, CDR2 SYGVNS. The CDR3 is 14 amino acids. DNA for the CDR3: TGTGCCAGCAGCCCGGGACAGAGTAATCAGCCCCAGCATTTT. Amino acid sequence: CASSPGQSNQPQHF.

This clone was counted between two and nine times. In DNA form, the CDR3 reads TGTGCCAGTAGTAATGGGATGTATCGATGGTTTGAAGCTTTCTTT. This sequence encodes CASSNGMYRWFEAFF. The J gene is TRBJ1-1, the V gene TRBV19; no reliable D call. The germline V gene has CDR1 LNHDA and CDR2 SQIVND (reference sequence). This CDR3 has 15 residues. V shed 4 bases and J shed 7 bases, with 19 bases lying between them. Filled out from reference TRBV19 and TRBJ1-1, the complete variable domain reads DGGITQSPKYLFRKEGQNVTLSCEQNLNHDAMYWYRQDPGQGLRLIYYSQIVNDFQKGDIAEGYSVSREKKESFPLTVTSAQKNPTAFYLCASSNGMYRWFEAFFGQGTRLTVV.

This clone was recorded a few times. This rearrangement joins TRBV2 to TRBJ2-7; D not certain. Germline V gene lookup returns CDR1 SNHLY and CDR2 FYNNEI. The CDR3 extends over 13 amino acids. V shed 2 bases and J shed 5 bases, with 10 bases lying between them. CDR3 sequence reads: CASSEWQSNEQYF. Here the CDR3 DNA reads TGTGCCAGCAGTGAATGGCAGTCCAACGAGCAGTACTTC.

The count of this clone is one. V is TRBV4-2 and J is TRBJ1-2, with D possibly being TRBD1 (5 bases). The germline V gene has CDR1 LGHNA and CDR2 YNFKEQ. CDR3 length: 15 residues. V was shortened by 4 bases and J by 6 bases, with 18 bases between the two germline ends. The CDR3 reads CASSPLQDLFDGYTF. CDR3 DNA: TGTGCCAGCAGCCCTCTACAGGATCTTTTTGATGGCTACACCTTC.

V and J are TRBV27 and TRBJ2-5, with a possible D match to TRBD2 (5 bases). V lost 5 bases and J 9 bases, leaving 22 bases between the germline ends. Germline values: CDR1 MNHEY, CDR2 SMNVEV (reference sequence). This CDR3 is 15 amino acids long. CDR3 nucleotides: TGTGCCAGCAGTCCCCTTGAGGCTAGCCCTGCGGCCCAGTACTTC. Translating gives CASSPLEASPAAQYF.

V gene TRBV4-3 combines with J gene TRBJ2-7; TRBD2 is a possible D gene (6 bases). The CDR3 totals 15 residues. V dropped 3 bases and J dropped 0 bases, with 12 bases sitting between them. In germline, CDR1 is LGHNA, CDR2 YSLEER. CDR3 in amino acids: CASSHEEGASYEQYF. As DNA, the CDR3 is TGCGCCAGCAGCCACGAGGAGGGAGCCTCCTACGAGCAGTACTTC.

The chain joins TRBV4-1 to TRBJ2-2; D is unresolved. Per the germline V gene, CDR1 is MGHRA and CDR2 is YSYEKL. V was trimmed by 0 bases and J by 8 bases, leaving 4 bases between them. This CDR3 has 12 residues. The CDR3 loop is CASSQEAGELFF. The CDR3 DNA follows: TGCGCCAGCAGCCAAGAGGCGGGGGAGCTGTTTTTT.

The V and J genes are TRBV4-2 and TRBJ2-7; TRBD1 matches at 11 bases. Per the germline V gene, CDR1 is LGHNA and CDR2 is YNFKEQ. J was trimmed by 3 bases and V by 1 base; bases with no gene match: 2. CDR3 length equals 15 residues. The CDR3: CASSQAGTGGYEQYF. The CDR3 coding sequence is TGTGCCAGCAGCCAAGCCGGGACAGGGGGCTACGAGCAGTACTTC.

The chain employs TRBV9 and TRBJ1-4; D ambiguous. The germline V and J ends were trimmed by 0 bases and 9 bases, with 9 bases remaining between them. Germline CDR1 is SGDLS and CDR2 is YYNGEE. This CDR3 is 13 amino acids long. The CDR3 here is CASSVGDEQKLFF. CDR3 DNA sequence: TGTGCCAGCAGCGTAGGTGATGAGCAAAAACTGTTTTTT.

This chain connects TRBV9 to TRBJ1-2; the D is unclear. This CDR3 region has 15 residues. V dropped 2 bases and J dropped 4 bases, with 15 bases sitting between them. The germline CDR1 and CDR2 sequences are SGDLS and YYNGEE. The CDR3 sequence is CASSVSGEPIYGYTF. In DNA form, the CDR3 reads TGTGCCAGCAGCGTCTCGGGCGAGCCGATCTATGGCTACACCTTC.

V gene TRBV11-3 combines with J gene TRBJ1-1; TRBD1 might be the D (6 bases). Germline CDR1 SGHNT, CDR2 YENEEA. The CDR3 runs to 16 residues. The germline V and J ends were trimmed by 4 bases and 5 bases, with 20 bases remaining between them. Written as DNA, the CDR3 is TGTGCCAGCAGCTCCCCCCGTGACAGGATAGGGACTGAAGCTTTCTTT. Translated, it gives CASSSPRDRIGTEAFF.

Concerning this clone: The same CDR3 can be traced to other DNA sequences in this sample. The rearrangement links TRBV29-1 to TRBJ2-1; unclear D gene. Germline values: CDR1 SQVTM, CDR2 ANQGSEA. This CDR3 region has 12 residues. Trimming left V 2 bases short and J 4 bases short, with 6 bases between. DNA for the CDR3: TGCAGCGTTGAATCCAGTTACAATGAGCAGTTCTTC. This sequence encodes CSVESSYNEQFF.